These 16 T cell receptor beta chains came from one sample sequenced in a study of blood T cell repertoires in COVID-19. Libraries were prepared by immunoSEQ multiplex PCR; TCRdb keeps only in-frame clonotypes and omits some of them. The sample contains around 260,000 clones, 88% of which appear only once. Sequenced sample: peripheral blood. The receptors were gathered from a human donor in a cohort sampled during active COVID-19.

The chain recombines TRBV2 with TRBJ1-6; weak D call: TRBD1 (5 bases). V was pared by 5 bases and J by 10 bases, with 15 bases between. In germline, CDR1 is SNHLY, CDR2 FYNNEI. This CDR3 region has 14 residues. CDR3 DNA sequence: TGTGCCAGCAGTTGGGGGGACGATGGGTCACCCCTCCACTTT. Amino acids: CASSWGDDGSPLHF.

The chain carries TRBV6-5 and TRBJ1-2, with D maybe TRBD1 (5 bases). The CDR3 sequence is 15 residues long. Trimming removed 0 bases from V and 4 bases from J, with 12 bases in between. Germline V gene sequence: CDR1 MNHEY, CDR2 SVGAGI. The CDR3, as DNA: TGTGCCAGCAGTTACTCAACAGGTTCTATCTATGGCTACACCTTC. Protein sequence: CASSYSTGSIYGYTF.

V usage is TRBV7-2 and J usage is TRBJ1-1; D is unclear. The CDR3 consists of 15 residues. Trimming stripped 5 bases from V and 1 base from J, with 14 bases between. Looked up from germline, CDR1 is SGHTA and CDR2 is FQGNSA. This CDR3 is CASSRGVSRNTEAFF. The CDR3 nucleotides read TGTGCCAGCAGCAGAGGTGTCAGTCGGAACACTGAAGCTTTCTTT. The full variable domain, completed using reference TRBV7-2 and TRBJ1-1, is GAGVSQSPSNKVTEKGKDVELRCDPISGHTALYWYRQSLGQGLEFLIYFQGNSAPDKSGLPSDRFSAERTGGSVSTLTIQRTQQEDSAVYLCASSRGVSRNTEAFFGQGTRLTVV.

This clone was seen only a few times. The chain carries TRBV27 and TRBJ1-6; D not resolved. There are 15 residues in the CDR3. Per the germline V gene, CDR1 is MNHEY and CDR2 is SMNVEV (reference sequence). V was shortened by 6 bases and J by 8 bases, with 17 bases between the two germline ends. The CDR3 DNA follows: TGTGCCAGCAGCCGTAACCTTCAGGAATATTCACCCCTCCACTTT. It codes for CASSRNLQEYSPLHF.

The V gene is TRBV6-5, the J gene TRBJ1-1; D uncertain. The germline V gene encodes CDR1 MNHEY and CDR2 SVGAGI. V was pared by 1 base and J by 1 base, with 10 bases between. CDR3 size: 15 residues. The chain's CDR3 is CASSYLLRRNTEAFF. CDR3 in DNA: TGTGCCAGCAGTTACTTGCTTAGGAGGAACACTGAAGCTTTCTTT.

V and J are TRBV18 and TRBJ1-4; tentative D call: TRBD1 (5 bases). The CDR3 is made up of 14 amino acids. Germline assignment: CDR1 KGHSH and CDR2 LQKENI. V gave up 6 bases and J gave up 2 bases, with 10 bases separating them. CDR3 loop: CASSERQTNEKLFF. For the CDR3, the DNA is TGTGCCAGCTCCGAGAGACAGACTAATGAAAAACTGTTTTTT.

The chain recombines TRBV19 with TRBJ1-3; no clear D gene. V was pared by 3 bases and J by 2 bases, with 11 bases between. The CDR3 length is 15 residues. Germline CDR1 reads LNHDA; CDR2 reads SQIVND (reference sequence). The CDR3 spells CASSIIDGAGNTIYF. The CDR3 nucleotides read TGTGCCAGTAGTATCATTGACGGAGCTGGAAACACCATATATTTT. Full variable domain (rest looked up from reference TRBV19 and TRBJ1-3): DGGITQSPKYLFRKEGQNVTLSCEQNLNHDAMYWYRQDPGQGLRLIYYSQIVNDFQKGDIAEGYSVSREKKESFPLTVTSAQKNPTAFYLCASSIIDGAGNTIYFGEGSWLTVV.

This rearrangement joins TRBV27 to TRBJ2-7, with 8 bases aligning to TRBD1. This CDR3 region has 14 residues. Germline V gives CDR1 MNHEY, CDR2 SMNVEV (reference sequence). Trimming cost V 3 bases and J 2 bases; bases outside gene matches: 3. CDR3 coding DNA: TGTGCCAGCAGTTTCGCAGGGGGCACCTACGAGCAGTACTTC. As protein: CASSFAGGTYEQYF.

The V gene is TRBV28, the J gene TRBJ1-6; no reliable D call. Germline CDR1 and CDR2: MDHEN and SYDVKM. The CDR3 extends over 14 amino acids. CDR3 sequence reads: CAHGEHSYNSPLHF. CDR3 in DNA: TGTGCTCACGGGGAGCACTCCTATAATTCACCCCTCCACTTT.

Concerning this clone: The same CDR3 can be traced to other DNA sequences in this sample. The chain recombines TRBV9 with TRBJ2-6, with D perhaps TRBD1 (5 bases). The CDR3 consists of 15 residues. Germline CDR1 SGDLS, CDR2 YYNGEE. Trimming left V 2 bases short and J 0 bases short, with 6 bases between. The CDR3 coding sequence is TGTGCCAGCAGCGTTAGGGGCTCTGGGGCCAACGTCCTGACTTTC. Its translation is CASSVRGSGANVLTF.

In DNA form, the CDR3 reads TGTGCCAGCAGCTCCGACTCCGTTTCCTACGAGCAGTACTTC. Protein: CASSSDSVSYEQYF. The rearrangement joins TRBV11-1 to TRBJ2-7; D is ambiguous. The V end was cut by 4 bases, the J end by 1 base, with 11 bases between. Looked up from germline, CDR1 is SGHAT and CDR2 is FQDESV (reference sequence). CDR3 size: 14 residues.

This clone was counted once. V and J are TRBV6-6 and TRBJ2-3; maybe TRBD1 (5 bases). The germline gives CDR1 MNHNY, CDR2 SVGAGI (reference sequence). The CDR3 has 13 residues. The V gene lost 6 bases and the J gene lost 7 bases, with 14 bases spanning the gap. Written as DNA, the CDR3 is TGTGCCAGCAGGGAAGGGGCCCAAAATACGCAGTATTTT. Translated, it gives CASREGAQNTQYF.

This clone was recorded only once. The rearrangement joins TRBV5-1 to TRBJ2-5; a weak D match, TRBD1 (5 bases). Germline V gene data show CDR1 as SGHRS and CDR2 as YFSETQ. Trimming took off 1 base at V and 3 bases at J, with 19 bases between the two ends. The CDR3 is 17 amino acids. CDR3: CASSLYKTPGAKETQYF. For the CDR3, the DNA is TGCGCCAGCAGCTTGTACAAAACACCTGGGGCAAAAGAGACCCAGTACTTC. The full variable domain, in which reference TRBV5-1 and TRBJ2-5 provide the parts outside the CDR3, is KAGVTQTPRYLIKTRGQQVTLSCSPISGHRSVSWYQQTPGQGLQFLFEYFSETQRNKGNFPGRFSGRQFSNSRSEMNVSTLELGDSALYLCASSLYKTPGAKETQYFGPGTRLLVL.

The chain couples TRBV30 to TRBJ2-7; 10 positions match TRBD1. This CDR3 region has 13 residues. Trimming took 4 bases from V and 5 from J; bases not matched to a gene: 5. Per germline, CDR1 GTSNPN and CDR2 SVGIG (reference sequence). CDR3 residues: CAWTGTGVDEQYF. DNA of the CDR3: TGTGCCTGGACGGGGACAGGGGTCGACGAGCAGTACTTC.

CDR3 sequence: CASSRTGLVGYTF. As DNA, the CDR3 is TGTGCCAGCAGCCGGACAGGGTTGGTGGGCTACACCTTC. The gene calls are TRBV5-8 and TRBJ1-2; 8 bases match TRBD1. The CDR3 is 13 amino acids. V shed 4 bases and J 8 bases; nucleotides not matched to a gene: 7. Germline values: CDR1 SGHTS, CDR2 YDEGEE.

The rearrangement links TRBV24-1 to TRBJ2-1; D possibly corresponds to TRBD2 (5 bases). Germline CDR1 is KGHDR and CDR2 is SFDVKD. The CDR3 runs to 17 residues. V dropped 4 bases and J dropped 0 bases, with 15 bases sitting between them. CDR3 residues: CATSDRGRWYSYNEQFF. The CDR3 coding sequence is TGTGCCACCAGTGACCGGGGTAGATGGTACTCCTACAATGAGCAGTTCTTC.